The text below deals with one T cell receptor (beta chain). Its cognate antigen is unknown. The sample is drawn from a study of cytomegalovirus exposure and HLA in healthy donors. The study, taken as a whole, reports: Several top significant clusters appeared, in a later analysis, to be linked to common viral pathogens.

Both 60 Vbeta primers and 13 Jbeta primers went into the PCR. Profiling relied on immunoSEQ multiplex PCR, and the TCRdb table lists in-frame clones only, not all of them. Its table lists approximately 30,000 clones. The CDR3 sequence is 15 residues long. Germline values: CDR1 MDHEN, CDR2 SYDVKM. The V gene end was trimmed by 7 bases and the J gene end by 6 bases; junction bases not matched to a gene: 11. The chain combines TRBV28 with TRBJ2-1, with 8 bases identical to TRBD2. The sequencing input was PBMCs. This TCR was sampled from a woman in her thirties or forties in good health and CMV-seropositive. CDR3 nucleotide sequence: TGTGCCAGCATCCTGGGGGGGGGACTAGGCAATGAGCAGTTCTTC. Its translation: CASILGGGLGNEQFF.